The entry that follows covers one T cell receptor (beta chain) sequence. Its target is not known. These data are taken from a study of identical twins. General study points: A lower insertion count was a feature of abundant cord blood beta clonotypes, with no such feature in memory repertoires. Twins showed weaker excess sharing in their beta out-of-frame sequences.

Addition of a universal primer site occurred through template switching, and cDNA carried unique molecular identifiers. TCRdb reprocessed the 5' RACE reads with MiXCR, giving one entry per CDR3 protein. The table shows 1.5 million to 2 million distinct CDR3 sequences, with less than 40% occurring only once. The sequenced sample was cord blood. This TCR was sampled from a newborn girl in good health.

The DNA for the CDR3 is TGTGCCAGCAGCTTACTCCCCGCACGGGAGGACTCCTACGAGCAGTACTTC. This codes for CASSLLPAREDSYEQYF. V is TRBV7-2 and J is TRBJ2-7; 7 bases map to TRBD2. After removal of 2 bases from V and 0 bases from J, the junction contained 10 bases not matched to a gene. This CDR3 has 17 residues. Per germline, CDR1 SGHTA and CDR2 FQGNSA.